These 20 T cell receptor beta chains came from one sample sequenced in a study of response to subunit inactivated influenza vaccine. TCRdb recomputed calls from the RT-PCR reads with MiXCR, one row per CDR3 protein. The sample lists about 570,000 distinct CDR3 sequences; 11% were seen once. The sample also formed part of further work on T cells expressing NK-cell markers. That source adds: A 5'RACE template switching approach incorporating UMIs was used to make TCR beta cDNA.

The sequences come from PBMCs from blood, collected on the day of vaccination. The receptors derive from a man over 45 who received an inactivated influenza vaccine.

The chain joins TRBV4-1 to TRBJ1-5; D is unresolved. Trimming removed 1 base at V and 2 bases at J, with 9 bases between. The CDR3 is made up of 15 amino acids. Germline V gives CDR1 MGHRA, CDR2 YSYEKL. The CDR3 reads CASSQVHVGNQPQHF. CDR3 nucleotide sequence: TGCGCCAGCAGCCAAGTGCACGTGGGCAATCAGCCCCAGCATTTT.

This clonotype was seen more than once but under ten times. The chain recombines TRBV6-5 with TRBJ2-7, with D tentatively TRBD1 or TRBD2 (5 bases each). Germline V gene sequence: CDR1 MNHEY, CDR2 SVGAGI. Between the trimmed V and J ends, which lost 2 bases and 0 bases, there was a span of 14 bases. This CDR3 spans 16 amino acids. The CDR3 region is CASSYRETGTSYEQYF. DNA for the CDR3: TGTGCCAGCAGTTACAGAGAAACCGGGACCTCCTACGAGCAGTACTTC.

The chain is built from TRBV6-1 and TRBJ2-4, with a weak D call TRBD1 (5 bases). The germline V gene encodes CDR1 MNHNS and CDR2 SASEGT. Trimming removed 4 bases from V and 6 bases from J, with 16 bases in between. The CDR3 length is 15 residues. The DNA of the CDR3 is TGTGCCAGCAGTGGACTCGTTGTAAGGGGAAACATTCAGTACTTC. Encoded protein: CASSGLVVRGNIQYF.

This sequence joins TRBV28 and TRBJ2-7; 10 positions match TRBD1. Germline CDR1 MDHEN, CDR2 SYDVKM. With 8 bases clipped from V and 7 bases from J, the junction kept 14 bases outside the gene matches. The CDR3 sequence is 15 residues long. The CDR3 loop reads CASEQSWGQGKEQYF. In nucleotides, the CDR3 is TGTGCCAGCGAACAAAGCTGGGGACAGGGGAAGGAGCAGTACTTC.

This clonotype was seen only a few times. The CDR3 here is CSARGTSGSSADTQYF. The DNA for the CDR3 is TGCAGTGCTAGGGGTACCAGCGGGAGTAGTGCAGATACGCAGTATTTT. This chain connects TRBV20-1 to TRBJ2-3; 8 nucleotides agree with TRBD2. The CDR3 consists of 16 residues. Trimming at V came to 3 bases and at J to 4 bases, leaving 12 bases not matched to a gene. Germline V lookup: CDR1 DFQATT, CDR2 SNEGSKA (reference sequence).

This clonotype turned up a few times. This chain joins TRBV12-3 or TRBV12-4 and TRBJ2-3; tentative D call: TRBD1 (6 bases). There are 11 residues in the CDR3. With 10 bases removed from V and 3 bases from J, the gap between germline ends came to 8 bases. The CDR3 DNA reads as TGTGCCACCCAGGGGACAGATACGCAGTATTTT. This codes for CATQGTDTQYF.

The rearrangement links TRBV12-3 or TRBV12-4 to TRBJ1-1; no reliable D call. CDR3 length: 13 amino acids. The V gene lost 5 bases and the J gene lost 2 bases, with 9 bases spanning the gap. The CDR3 sequence: CASSLSSNTEAFF. The CDR3 DNA follows: TGTGCCAGCAGTCTATCTTCCAACACTGAAGCTTTCTTT.

This clonotype showed up just a few times. V and J are TRBV11-1 and TRBJ1-5, with TRBD1 as a possible D gene (6 bases). Germline V gene lookup returns CDR1 SGHAT and CDR2 FQDESV (reference sequence). This CDR3 spans 18 amino acids. V lost 1 base to trimming and J lost 0 bases, with 16 bases between them. The CDR3 loop is CASSLEGGPENSNQPQHF. As DNA, the CDR3 is TGTGCCAGCAGCTTAGAGGGGGGTCCAGAGAATAGCAATCAGCCCCAGCATTTT.

This clonotype was detected a few times. This rearrangement joins TRBV12-3 or TRBV12-4 to TRBJ2-2; D may be TRBD2 (6 bases). The CDR3 is 14 amino acids. V lost 3 bases, J lost 6 bases, and 11 bases lay in between. In DNA, the CDR3 is TGTGCCAGCAGTTTGGGACTCCTCCCCGGGGAGCTGTTTTTT. Its translation: CASSLGLLPGELFF.

This sequence joins TRBV7-9 and TRBJ1-1; D is ambiguous. The V end was cut by 1 base, the J end by 1 base, with 13 bases between. The CDR3 runs to 16 residues. In germline, CDR1 is SEHNR, CDR2 FQNEAQ (reference sequence). CDR3 DNA: TGTGCCAGCAGCTTAGGTTGGAACAGCGCGAACACTGAAGCTTTCTTT. Its translation: CASSLGWNSANTEAFF.

The chain uses TRBV15 and TRBJ2-7, with 10 nucleotides matching TRBD1. Germline V gene data show CDR1 as LNHNV and CDR2 as YYDKDF (reference sequence). J lost 7 bases, V lost 0 bases, and 3 bases had no gene match. The CDR3 covers 14 residues. CDR3 nucleotide sequence: TGTGCCACCAGCAGAGAAGGGACAGGGGAAGAGCAGTACTTC. It is translated as CATSREGTGEEQYF.

This clonotype was picked up a small number of times. V gene TRBV28 combines with J gene TRBJ2-2; 8 nucleotides agree with TRBD1. The CDR3 totals 14 residues. J was trimmed by 7 bases and V by 3 bases; bases with no gene match: 4. In germline, CDR1 is MDHEN, CDR2 SYDVKM. The CDR3 here is CASSFAGGYGELFF. The DNA for the CDR3 is TGTGCCAGCAGTTTTGCAGGGGGCTACGGGGAGCTGTTTTTT.

V and J are TRBV18 and TRBJ2-7; D is uncertain. V lost 2 bases, J lost 3 bases, and 11 bases lay in between. Looked up from germline, CDR1 is KGHSH and CDR2 is LQKENI. The CDR3 length is 14 residues. The CDR3 loop reads CASSPASRSYEQYF. The DNA for the CDR3 is TGTGCCAGCTCACCAGCAAGCAGAAGCTACGAGCAGTACTTC.

The V gene is TRBV7-2, the J gene TRBJ2-5; tentative D call: TRBD1 (6 bases). V shed 5 bases and J shed 2 bases, with 18 bases lying between them. There are 16 residues in the CDR3. Looked up from germline, CDR1 is SGHTA and CDR2 is FQGNSA. CDR3 coding DNA: TGTGCCAGCAGCACACGACCGGGACACCTACAAGAGACCCAGTACTTC. It yields the protein CASSTRPGHLQETQYF.

V is TRBV6-1 and J is TRBJ2-5; maybe TRBD2 (6 bases). This CDR3 spans 15 amino acids. The V end lost 6 bases, the J end lost 2 bases, and 16 bases lay between the germline ends. Germline loops: CDR1 MNHNS, CDR2 SASEGT. As DNA, the CDR3 is TGTGCCAGCAGGAACACACTAGGGACTCAAGAGACCCAGTACTTC. It is translated as CASRNTLGTQETQYF.

The chain uses TRBV20-1 and TRBJ2-1, with D possibly matching TRBD2 (7 bases). V was shortened by 0 bases and J by 12 bases, with 21 bases between the two germline ends. This CDR3 has 15 residues. Germline V gene data show CDR1 as DFQATT and CDR2 as SNEGSKA (reference sequence). CDR3 region: CSAREPLGGPKPQFF. Written as DNA, the CDR3 is TGCAGTGCTAGAGAGCCCTTGGGGGGGCCCAAACCGCAGTTCTTC.

The J gene is TRBJ2-7, the V gene TRBV20-1; possibly TRBD2 for D (5 bases). This CDR3 region has 14 residues. Germline V lookup: CDR1 DFQATT, CDR2 SNEGSKA (reference sequence). Trimming left V 0 bases short and J 2 bases short, with 11 bases between. The CDR3 coding sequence is TGCAGTGCTAGAGAGGGCGGGTTCGCCTACGAGCAGTACTTC. This sequence encodes CSAREGGFAYEQYF.

This clonotype was seen repeatedly, ten times or more. CDR3 loop: CSARLAGLSYEQYF. CDR3 sequence (DNA): TGCAGTGCTAGGCTAGCGGGATTATCCTACGAGCAGTACTTC. The genes are TRBV20-1 and TRBJ2-7; TRBD2 matches 9 bases. The CDR3 length is 14 residues. Germline trimming cut 3 bases from V and 1 base from J; bases unmatched to any gene: 4. The germline gives CDR1 DFQATT, CDR2 SNEGSKA (reference sequence).

This rearrangement joins TRBV20-1 to TRBJ2-1; D is ambiguous. CDR1 and CDR2 from the germline V gene are DFQATT and SNEGSKA (reference sequence). Trimming cost V 6 bases and J 8 bases, with 23 bases left between them. The CDR3 has 15 residues. The CDR3 loop reads CSAPSRGARNDEQFF. In DNA, the CDR3 is TGCAGTGCCCCTTCGAGAGGCGCCCGCAATGATGAGCAGTTCTTC.

This chain uses TRBV4-3 with TRBJ2-2; 8 bases match TRBD2. Germline values: CDR1 LGHNA, CDR2 YSLEER. J gave up 7 bases and V 1 base, and 8 bases lay outside the gene matches. The CDR3 extends over 16 amino acids. The CDR3 DNA reads as TGCGCCAGCAGCCAAGCATGGACTAGCAATGGCGGGGAGCTGTTTTTT. Its translation is CASSQAWTSNGGELFF.